This entry lists 14 T cell receptor beta chains sequenced from one sample in a study of cytomegalovirus exposure and HLA in healthy donors. PCR primers comprised 60 Vbeta and 13 Jbeta primers. Measured with immunoSEQ multiplex PCR; TCRdb has only the in-frame clones, and not every one. The sample holds 250,000 to 350,000 clones; 80% to 90% are singletons and the top ten take about 2%. The specimen sequenced was PBMCs. The receptors derive from a young woman in good health and CMV-seronegative.

The gene calls are TRBV15 and TRBJ1-2; a possible D gene is TRBD1 (5 bases). Trimming shortened V by 0 bases and J by 8 bases, and 16 bases separated the two germline ends. The CDR3 extends over 15 amino acids. Germline CDR1 LNHNV, CDR2 YYDKDF (reference sequence). CDR3: CATSREPGWEGGYTF. Here the CDR3 DNA reads TGTGCCACCAGCAGAGAACCAGGGTGGGAAGGAGGCTACACCTTC.

V is TRBV4-1 and J is TRBJ2-2; tentatively, D is TRBD2 (8 bases). The V end was cut by 3 bases, the J end by 5 bases, with 19 bases between. CDR3 length: 17 amino acids. Germline CDR1 reads MGHRA; CDR2 reads YSYEKL. For the CDR3, the DNA is TGCGCCAGCAGCCAGGAGAACAGGGGCGGGGGGACCGGGGAGCTGTTTTTT. Its translation: CASSQENRGGGTGELFF.

The chain recombines TRBV30 with TRBJ2-3; TRBD2 matches at 10 bases. Germline CDR1 and CDR2: GTSNPN and SVGIG (reference sequence). Trimming at V came to 8 bases and at J to 5 bases, leaving 10 bases not matched to a gene. The CDR3 has 14 amino acids. CDR3 in DNA: TGTGCCCGTACCGAGCGGGGGGGCAAAGATACGCAGTATTTT. It specifies CARTERGGKDTQYF.

This clone was recorded a few times. J is TRBJ1-6 and V is TRBV2, with D perhaps TRBD1 (5 bases). Germline V gives CDR1 SNHLY, CDR2 FYNNEI. The CDR3 is 19 residues long. Trimming removed 6 bases from V and 3 bases from J, with 24 bases in between. As DNA, the CDR3 is TGTGCCAGCAGGGATGACAGCGTTAACAGACCGGACTATAATTCACCCCTCCACTTT. Translating gives CASRDDSVNRPDYNSPLHF. The whole variable domain, remainder taken from reference TRBV2 and TRBJ1-6, is EPEVTQTPSHQVTQMGQEVILRCVPISNHLYFYWYRQILGQKVEFLVSFYNNEISEKSEIFDDQFSVERPDGSNFTLKIRSTKLEDSAMYFCASRDDSVNRPDYNSPLHFGNGTRLTVT.

This rearrangement joins TRBV7-8 to TRBJ1-2, with a tentative D call TRBD1 (5 bases). Germline V gives CDR1 SGHVS, CDR2 FQNEAQ. This CDR3 comprises 17 residues. V was clipped by 7 bases and J by 4 bases, with 25 bases between them. The CDR3 DNA follows: TGTGCCAGCACCCCTCATCGGGATCGGGGGGAAGGCTATGGCTACACCTTC. Its translation: CASTPHRDRGEGYGYTF. Full variable domain (missing parts from reference TRBV7-8 and TRBJ1-2): GAGVSQSPRYKVAKRGQDVALRCDPISGHVSLFWYQQALGQGPEFLTYFQNEAQLDKSGLPSDRFFAERPEGSVSTLKIQRTQQEDSAVYLCASTPHRDRGEGYGYTFGSGTRLTVV.

The rearrangement uses TRBV5-1 and TRBJ1-1; TRBD1 is a possible D gene (6 bases). The V end lost 0 bases, the J end lost 5 bases, and 11 bases lay between the germline ends. The CDR3 loop spans 14 amino acids. Germline values: CDR1 SGHRS, CDR2 YFSETQ. In DNA, the CDR3 is TGCGCCAGCAGCTTGGGAAGTCAGGGGACTGAAGCTTTCTTT. Its translation is CASSLGSQGTEAFF.

With respect to this clone: A junction boundary mismatches the germline segment, possibly from a read error. Other DNA sequences in the sample encode the same CDR3. V and J are TRBV30 and TRBJ1-6; perhaps TRBD1 as D (6 bases). The germline V gene has CDR1 GTSNPN and CDR2 SVGIG (reference sequence). This CDR3 is built from 17 residues. The CDR3 spells CAWSQGTASSYNSPLHF. In nucleotides, the CDR3 is TGTGCCTGGAGTCAGGGGACGGCTAGCTCCTATAATTCCCCCCTCCACTTT. The variable domain in full, completed from reference TRBV30 and TRBJ1-6, reads SQTIHQWPATLVQPVGSPLSLECTVEGTSNPNLYWYRQAAGRGLQLLFYSVGIGQISSEVPQNLSASRPQDRQFILSSKKLLLSDSGFYLCAWSQGTASSYNSPLHFGNGTRLTVT.

The chain joins TRBV11-2 to TRBJ2-2; D might be TRBD1 (6 bases). CDR3 length: 15 residues. Germline CDR1 and CDR2: SGHAT and FQNNGV. V was clipped by 6 bases and J by 0 bases, with 11 bases between them. In DNA form, the CDR3 reads TGTGCCAGCAGTCCTGGGGGCACGAACACCGGGGAGCTGTTTTTT. Encoded protein: CASSPGGTNTGELFF.

The chain carries TRBV30 and TRBJ2-1, with a tentative D call TRBD2 (5 bases). Per germline, CDR1 GTSNPN and CDR2 SVGIG (reference sequence). CDR3 size: 14 residues. V lost 2 bases, J lost 4 bases, and 12 bases lay in between. CDR3 in amino acids: CAWSKREQYNEQFF. In DNA, the CDR3 is TGTGCCTGGAGTAAGAGGGAGCAGTACAATGAGCAGTTCTTC.

This clone was counted once. Other DNA sequences of this sample code for an identical CDR3. The chain is built from TRBV12-5 and TRBJ2-7; D possibly corresponds to TRBD1 (5 bases). The ends were cut back, 1 base at V and 3 bases at J, with 7 bases in the middle. CDR1 and CDR2 from the germline V gene are LGHNT and FRNRAP. CDR3 length: 13 residues. CDR3 sequence reads: CASGLGQGYEQYF. CDR3 DNA: TGTGCTAGTGGTTTGGGCCAGGGCTACGAGCAGTACTTC.

The V call is TRBV13, the J call TRBJ2-7; 7 bases map to TRBD1. Looked up from germline, CDR1 is PRHDT and CDR2 is FYEKMQ (reference sequence). V trimming: 4 bases; J trimming: 5 bases; junction bases outside the gene matches: 11. CDR3 length: 15 amino acids. This CDR3 reads CASSSRTGLLDEQYF. CDR3 DNA: TGTGCCAGCAGCTCCCGGACAGGACTCTTGGACGAGCAGTACTTC.

Note on this clone: Within the sample, other DNA sequences also encode this same CDR3. The rearrangement joins TRBV2 to TRBJ2-7, with TRBD2 matching over 8 bases. The CDR3 spans 16 residues. V was clipped by 6 bases and J by 0 bases; unmatched bases: 10. Per the germline V gene, CDR1 is SNHLY and CDR2 is FYNNEI. CDR3 sequence: CASRLSGGSSSYEQYF. CDR3 nucleotides: TGTGCCAGCAGACTAAGCGGGGGCTCTTCCTCCTACGAGCAGTACTTC.

The chain couples TRBV19 to TRBJ2-7, with 8 bases aligning to TRBD1. Germline V lookup: CDR1 LNHDA, CDR2 SQIVND (reference sequence). The CDR3 sequence is 13 residues long. Germline trimming cut 3 bases from V and 3 bases from J; bases unmatched to any gene: 1. CDR3 amino acids: CASSITGGYEQYF. CDR3 nucleotide sequence: TGTGCCAGTAGTATTACAGGGGGCTACGAGCAGTACTTC.

The chain has TRBV27 and TRBJ2-5, with D perhaps matching TRBD2 (6 bases). The J call could be wrong; TRBJ2-7 is a better fit for the DNA end. The germline V gene has CDR1 MNHEY and CDR2 SMNVEV (reference sequence). The CDR3 consists of 16 residues. CDR3 nucleotide sequence: TGTGCCAGCAGCTCGTTGGCGGGGCTATATTCCTACGAGCAGTACTTC. Translation: CASSSLAGLYSYEQYF.